Sequencing of this T cell receptor (beta chain) was carried out in a study of shared clonotypes between healthy human individuals. TCRdb keeps only in-frame clones here, not all; method: immunoSEQ multiplex PCR. The sample records about 2.4 million clones, 90% to 95% being singletons. CDR3 length: 13 residues. Germline V gene data show CDR1 as SNHLY and CDR2 as FYNNEI. The V and J ends lost 7 bases and 4 bases respectively, with 13 bases between them. Of note for this clone: Antigen specificity is unknown.

Notes on the study in general: Around 5.3% of naive CD4 clonotypes were shared across a handful of donors. Incompleteness in sorted-subset sequencing, despite large depth, was shown by rarefaction. Sampling covered nothing but blood. Tissue TCR repertoires likely differ from those found in blood. Generation of non-shared clonotypes was less probable than generation of clonotypes shared by all four donors.

Source material: naive CD4+ T cells sorted from blood. Subset here: CD45RA+ positively selected. The chain joins TRBV2 to TRBJ1-2; a possible D gene is TRBD1 (5 bases). This TCR came from a man aged 18 to 29 in good health. The CDR3 protein is CASTQENLYGYTF. CDR3 sequence (DNA): TGTGCCAGCACACAGGAGAATCTCTATGGCTACACCTTC.